The 25 T cell receptor beta chains reported below all come from one sample, sequenced in a study of blood T cell repertoires in COVID-19. Repertoires were generated with immunoSEQ multiplex PCR, while TCRdb's copy carries only in-frame clones and drops some. The sample yields tens of thousands of clones, around 86% seen once. Sequencing input: peripheral blood. These receptors were taken from a human donor in a cohort sampled during active COVID-19.

This chain connects TRBV27 to TRBJ2-7, with 7 nucleotides matching TRBD1. This CDR3 comprises 14 residues. Losses at the gene ends were 5 bases for V and 5 bases for J; bases not matched to a gene: 9. Germline values: CDR1 MNHEY, CDR2 SMNVEV (reference sequence). CDR3 residues: CASSPRQGRNEQYF. The CDR3 DNA reads as TGTGCCAGCAGTCCCCGACAGGGCCGGAACGAGCAGTACTTC.

This clone occurred once. The rearrangement uses TRBV12-3 or TRBV12-4 and TRBJ2-5; TRBD2 matches 9 bases. J was trimmed by 14 bases and V by 3 bases; bases with no gene match: 10. CDR3 length equals 13 residues. CDR3 in amino acids: CASSLNSGSSPYF. CDR3 bases: TGTGCCAGCAGTTTGAATAGCGGGAGCTCCCCTTACTTC.

This clone was seen once. The chain carries TRBV5-1 and TRBJ2-7; 8 positions agree with TRBD1. Per the germline V gene, CDR1 is SGHRS and CDR2 is YFSETQ. V trimming: 6 bases; J trimming: 6 bases; junction bases outside the gene matches: 8. The CDR3 is made up of 13 amino acids. CDR3 region: CASNGRGLFEQYF. CDR3 DNA: TGCGCCAGCAATGGCAGGGGGCTGTTCGAGCAGTACTTC.

This clone has a single count. V usage is TRBV24-1 and J usage is TRBJ1-6; 7 nucleotides line up with TRBD1. This CDR3 has 12 residues. Germline trimming cut 8 bases from V and 9 bases from J; bases unmatched to any gene: 3. Germline lookup yields CDR1 KGHDR and CDR2 SFDVKD. The CDR3 reads CATTNRGSPLHF. CDR3 DNA: TGTGCCACCACAAACAGGGGTTCACCCCTCCACTTT.

This sequence joins TRBV18 and TRBJ2-2, with D possibly matching TRBD2 (6 bases). CDR1 and CDR2 from the germline V gene are KGHSH and LQKENI. The length of the CDR3 is 15 residues. The V end lost 5 bases, the J end lost 4 bases, and 14 bases lay between the germline ends. For the CDR3, the DNA is TGTGCCAGCTCAGAGGACCTCGGGGGCACCGGGGAGCTGTTTTTT. Its protein product is CASSEDLGGTGELFF.

J is TRBJ2-3 and V is TRBV7-3, with TRBD1 as a possible D gene (5 bases). Trimming left V 1 base short and J 5 bases short, with 10 bases between. The CDR3 runs to 14 residues. CDR1 SGHTA and CDR2 FQGTGA come from the germline V gene. CDR3 region: CASSLKLGRDTQYF. For the CDR3, the DNA is TGTGCCAGCAGCTTAAAATTGGGGCGAGATACGCAGTATTTT.

The chain employs TRBV9 and TRBJ1-2, with a weak D call TRBD1 (5 bases). Per germline, CDR1 SGDLS and CDR2 YYNGEE. This CDR3 comprises 16 residues. V was cut by 3 bases and J by 3 bases, with 18 bases left in between. CDR3 coding DNA: TGTGCCAGCAGCGGGGGGGAGGTAGCGGGTGACTATGGCTACACCTTC. It codes for CASSGGEVAGDYGYTF.

This clone was seen a handful of times. V gene TRBV7-2 combines with J gene TRBJ1-3; possibly TRBD1 for D (5 bases). Trimming took 1 base from V and 4 from J, leaving 17 bases between them. Germline V gives CDR1 SGHTA, CDR2 FQGNSA. CDR3 length equals 17 residues. CDR3: CASSLGGTGGVGNTIYF. CDR3 nucleotides: TGTGCCAGCAGCTTAGGCGGGACGGGCGGGGTCGGAAACACCATATATTTT.

The CDR3 DNA follows: TGCGCCAGCAGCAGGTACCTAGCGGGAGAGGGAAAAACCGGGGAGCTGTTTTTT. The encoded protein is CASSRYLAGEGKTGELFF. The chain couples TRBV5-1 to TRBJ2-2; 10 positions match TRBD2. Germline V gives CDR1 SGHRS, CDR2 YFSETQ. CDR3 length: 18 amino acids. With V trimmed by 4 bases and J by 5 bases, 14 bases remained unmatched. Using reference TRBV5-1 and TRBJ2-2 for the parts outside the CDR3, the full variable domain is KAGVTQTPRYLIKTRGQQVTLSCSPISGHRSVSWYQQTPGQGLQFLFEYFSETQRNKGNFPGRFSGRQFSNSRSEMNVSTLELGDSALYLCASSRYLAGEGKTGELFFGEGSRLTVL.

This chain joins TRBV18 and TRBJ2-1; TRBD2 matches 10 bases. Germline trimming cut 1 base from V and 3 bases from J; bases unmatched to any gene: 9. CDR1 is KGHSH, CDR2 LQKENI, per germline. CDR3 length equals 18 residues. CDR3 amino acids: CASSPRGLAGESYNEQFF. The CDR3 DNA reads TGTGCCAGCTCACCACGAGGCCTAGCGGGAGAAAGCTACAATGAGCAGTTCTTC.

J is TRBJ2-1 and V is TRBV7-2, with 7 bases identical to TRBD1. CDR3 size: 15 residues. V lost 6 bases and J lost 2; bases outside the gene matches: 7. Germline CDR1 reads SGHTA; CDR2 reads FQGNSA. CDR3 bases: TGTGCCAGCAGATTTACGGGACAGACCTACAATGAGCAGTTCTTC. Amino acid sequence: CASRFTGQTYNEQFF.

The chain is built from TRBV2 and TRBJ2-1, with 9 bases identical to TRBD2. Per the germline V gene, CDR1 is SNHLY and CDR2 is FYNNEI. Trimming at V came to 4 bases and at J to 4 bases, leaving 5 bases not matched to a gene. CDR3 length: 15 amino acids. CDR3 loop: CASSGGLAAYNEQFF. DNA for the CDR3: TGTGCCAGCAGTGGGGGACTAGCTGCGTACAATGAGCAGTTCTTC.

The table lists this clone with a count of one. The gene calls are TRBV11-2 and TRBJ2-5, with 8 bases lining up with TRBD1. This CDR3 spans 15 amino acids. The junction had 12 bases not matched to a gene; V was cut back by 5 bases and J by 7 bases. Germline V CDR1 and CDR2: SGHAT, FQNNGV. The CDR3 DNA is TGTGCCAGCAGCGTGGCGACAGGGGCCGCAGGGACCCAGTACTTC. The encoded protein is CASSVATGAAGTQYF.

This clone showed up just once. This chain uses TRBV27 with TRBJ1-1; the match to TRBD1 covers 9 bases. Germline-derived CDR1 and CDR2 are MNHEY and SMNVEV (reference sequence). The CDR3 covers 15 residues. V dropped 0 bases and J dropped 6; count of bases not matched to a gene: 5. DNA for the CDR3: TGTGCCAGCAGTTTATCCGGGACAGGGCGTCCTGAAGCTTTCTTT. Its translation: CASSLSGTGRPEAFF.

V is TRBV19 and J is TRBJ1-5, with 8 bases that match TRBD1. V dropped 9 bases and J dropped 2; count of bases not matched to a gene: 9. The CDR3 totals 15 residues. The germline V gene has CDR1 LNHDA and CDR2 SQIVND (reference sequence). DNA for the CDR3: TGTGCCAGCGCCTCTGGACAGGGCGGCAATCAGCCCCAGCATTTT. Translated, it gives CASASGQGGNQPQHF. Full variable domain (outside the CDR3, taken from reference TRBV19 and TRBJ1-5): DGGITQSPKYLFRKEGQNVTLSCEQNLNHDAMYWYRQDPGQGLRLIYYSQIVNDFQKGDIAEGYSVSREKKESFPLTVTSAQKNPTAFYLCASASGQGGNQPQHFGDGTRLSIL.

The genes are TRBV6-2 or TRBV6-3 and TRBJ1-6, with 10 positions matching TRBD1. The J segment lost 6 bases and the V segment lost 5 bases, leaving 4 bases of the junction unmatched. From germline, CDR1 is MNHEY and CDR2 SVGEGT. This CDR3 is 15 amino acids long. Written as DNA, the CDR3 is TGTGCCAGCAGTCAGGACAGGGGGATTAATTCACCCCTCCACTTT. It yields the protein CASSQDRGINSPLHF.

The V call is TRBV6-5, the J call TRBJ2-3; D possibly corresponds to TRBD1 (6 bases). The CDR3 totals 16 residues. Germline assignment: CDR1 MNHEY and CDR2 SVGAGI. Trimming cost V 2 bases and J 1 base, with 13 bases left between them. Written as DNA, the CDR3 is TGTGCCAGCAGTTACGACCGGCCAGGGGGCACAGATACGCAGTATTTT. This translates into CASSYDRPGGTDTQYF.

This clone occurred once. This sequence joins TRBV15 and TRBJ1-1, with 7 bases identical to TRBD1. With V trimmed by 5 bases and J by 0 bases, 6 bases remained unmatched. This CDR3 region has 15 residues. Germline CDR1 is LNHNV and CDR2 is YYDKDF (reference sequence). CDR3 loop: CATSGRDSLNTEAFF. The CDR3 DNA reads TGTGCCACCAGCGGCCGGGACAGTTTGAACACTGAAGCTTTCTTT.

This chain links TRBV13 with TRBJ2-2; tentative D call: TRBD1 (5 bases). The CDR3 covers 13 residues. Trimming pared 8 bases from V and 0 bases from J, leaving 7 bases between. Looked up from germline, CDR1 is PRHDT and CDR2 is FYEKMQ (reference sequence). DNA for the CDR3: TGTGCCAGCGGCAGGGCGAACACCGGGGAGCTGTTTTTT. Translation: CASGRANTGELFF.

The table lists this clone with a count of one. The chain is built from TRBV15 and TRBJ1-2; 7 positions agree with TRBD1. Trimming removed 0 bases from V and 4 bases from J; junction bases left unmatched: 8. The germline V gene has CDR1 LNHNV and CDR2 YYDKDF (reference sequence). The CDR3 has 16 residues. The CDR3 sequence is CATSRDRDSGSYGYTF. The DNA of the CDR3 is TGTGCCACCAGCAGAGATCGGGACAGTGGATCCTATGGCTACACCTTC.

V is TRBV11-2 and J is TRBJ1-2; maybe TRBD1 (6 bases). V lost 3 bases and J 5 bases, leaving 10 bases between the germline ends. This CDR3 comprises 13 residues. Looked up from germline, CDR1 is SGHAT and CDR2 is FQNNGV. In DNA form, the CDR3 reads TGTGCCAGCAGCTTGGTTAGGGGGTATGGCTACACCTTC. Protein: CASSLVRGYGYTF.

The sample holds a few counts of this clone. The chain carries TRBV28 and TRBJ2-7; D remains unclear. This CDR3 spans 11 amino acids. Germline assignment: CDR1 MDHEN and CDR2 SYDVKM. The V end was cut by 6 bases, the J end by 3 bases, with 6 bases between. The CDR3: CASRQNYEQYF. The DNA of the CDR3 is TGTGCCAGCAGACAAAACTACGAGCAGTACTTC.

The genes are TRBV4-2 and TRBJ1-2; 7 positions agree with TRBD1. With 1 base clipped from V and 6 bases from J, the junction kept 5 bases outside the gene matches. This CDR3 has 14 amino acids. Germline lookup yields CDR1 LGHNA and CDR2 YNFKEQ. This CDR3 reads CASSQADRANGYTF. As DNA, the CDR3 is TGTGCCAGCAGCCAAGCCGACAGGGCCAATGGCTACACCTTC.

The chain is built from TRBV3-1 (or the pseudogene TRBV3-2) and TRBJ2-5, with a weak D call TRBD2 (5 bases). The V gene's germline CDR1 is LGHDT and CDR2 YNNKEL (reference sequence). The ends were cut back, 4 bases at V and 0 bases at J, with 27 bases in the middle. The CDR3 has 20 amino acids. DNA for the CDR3: TGTGCCAGCAGCCCTCACCCTCTTCTCTGGGAGTTGGGAAACCAAGAGACCCAGTACTTC. Translated: CASSPHPLLWELGNQETQYF.

V usage is TRBV7-8 and J usage is TRBJ1-2; 11 nucleotides match TRBD1. The junction had 1 base not matched to a gene; V was cut back by 4 bases and J by 3 bases. The CDR3 totals 14 residues. Germline CDR1 SGHVS, CDR2 FQNEAQ. Written as DNA, the CDR3 is TGTGCCAGCAGCTGGGACAGGGGGGACTATGGCTACACCTTC. This codes for CASSWDRGDYGYTF.